This paragraph covers one TCR beta chain sequence. This entry is derived from a study of T cell changes during pregnancy in multiple sclerosis. The table came from immunoSEQ multiplex PCR; TCRdb's copy has only in-frame clones and leaves some out. The sample has around 80,000 clones, 92% seen once. V dropped 4 bases and J dropped 6 bases, with 16 bases sitting between them. This CDR3 contains 15 residues. CDR1 and CDR2 from the germline V gene are MNHEY and SMNVEV (reference sequence). Here the sequenced sample was peripheral blood, taken before pregnancy. The chain links TRBV27 to TRBJ2-1, with unresolved D. The origin of this receptor is a female donor with multiple sclerosis, enrolled in a pregnancy study. Here the CDR3 DNA reads TGTGCCAGCAGTTCCTATCCGGTAACTGTCAATGAGCAGTTCTTC. Amino acid sequence: CASSSYPVTVNEQFF.